The sequence of this T cell receptor (beta chain) was determined in a study of blood T cell repertoires in COVID-19. At the level of the study: Sample material is recorded as cDNA or gDNA derived from T cells, B-cell-depleted T cells, or PBMCs.

The protocol was immunoSEQ multiplex PCR, while the TCRdb copy is restricted to in-frame clones and leaves out a portion. The table includes 250,000 to 350,000 clones, approximately 87% detected once. This study enrolled people aged about 18 to 95 from around 26 US geographic areas. Cohort allocation depended upon clinical history that participants reported. Trimming at V came to 3 bases and at J to 0 bases, leaving 8 bases not matched to a gene. CDR3 length: 17 residues. Germline lookup yields CDR1 ENHRY and CDR2 SYGVKD. The rearrangement links TRBV10-3 to TRBJ1-1; 9 bases fit TRBD1. Material for sequencing was PBMCs or T cells enriched from blood (not recorded which). The clonotype originates from a young woman who had recovered from COVID-19. The CDR3 region is CAISEMGQGIMNTEAFF. The CDR3 DNA reads TGTGCCATCAGTGAAATGGGACAGGGTATAATGAACACTGAAGCTTTCTTT.